The 30 T cell receptor beta chains presented below share a single source sample, sequenced in a study of identical twins. Using its own MiXCR run on the 5' RACE reads, TCRdb lists one record per CDR3 protein. The table lists 1.5 million or so distinct CDR3 sequences, around 33% of them singletons, with around 0.25% in the top ten. The sample comprised cord blood. The receptors shown here come from a newborn girl in good health.

This clonotype was seen ten or more times. The gene calls are TRBV20-1 and TRBJ2-1; unclear D gene. The CDR3 is made up of 13 amino acids. In germline, CDR1 is DFQATT, CDR2 SNEGSKA (reference sequence). Trimming removed 2 bases from V and 6 bases from J, with 11 bases in between. As DNA, the CDR3 is TGCAGTGCTAGACCCGTCTCCGGCAATGAGCAGTTCTTC. Translation: CSARPVSGNEQFF.

This clonotype has a handful of counts. Relative to the germline gene, one junction end is altered; a read error may explain this. The chain has TRBV4-1 and TRBJ1-2; no firm D call. Germline V gives CDR1 MGHRA, CDR2 YSYEKL. The CDR3 spans 13 residues. CDR3 loop: CASSQEGFYGYTF. The CDR3 nucleotides are TGTGCCAGCAGCCAAGAAGGGTTCTATGGCTACACCTTC.

A few counts support this clonotype. The chain has TRBV20-1 and TRBJ2-3; 13 nucleotides match TRBD2. CDR1 is DFQATT, CDR2 SNEGSKA, per germline (reference sequence). The CDR3 length is 17 residues. Trimming cost V 1 base and J 1 base; bases outside gene matches: 5. The CDR3 sequence is CSARVGLAGAGTDTQYF. The CDR3 nucleotides read TGCAGTGCTAGAGTTGGACTAGCGGGAGCTGGCACAGATACGCAGTATTTT.

This clonotype was counted between two and nine times. The V and J genes are TRBV2 and TRBJ2-5, with no clear D. The CDR3 is made up of 14 amino acids. The V end was cut by 6 bases, the J end by 1 base, with 12 bases between. Germline V gene sequence: CDR1 SNHLY, CDR2 FYNNEI. DNA for the CDR3: TGTGCCAGCAGCCCCTTCGTTGGCCAAGAGACCCAGTACTTC. This codes for CASSPFVGQETQYF.

The chain recombines TRBV5-1 with TRBJ1-6; 8 nucleotides align to TRBD1. The CDR3 is made up of 15 amino acids. After removal of 4 bases from V and 9 bases from J, the junction contained 9 bases not matched to a gene. CDR1 and CDR2 from the germline V gene are SGHRS and YFSETQ. The CDR3 is CASSKRTGSSSPLHF. CDR3 bases: TGCGCCAGCAGCAAAAGGACAGGGTCTAGTTCACCCCTCCACTTT.

As concerns this clonotype: This may be a read error: a much more frequent sequence differs by one nucleotide. DNA for the CDR3: TGTGCCAGCAGCCGACGACAAAAGGGACTATCGACCCCGACAGATACGCGGTATTTT. As protein: CASSRRQKGLSTPTDTRYF. The chain couples TRBV7-2 to TRBJ2-3, with TRBD2 identical over 7 bases. The CDR3 totals 19 residues. CDR1 is SGHTA, CDR2 FQGNSA, per germline. The whole variable domain, remainder taken from reference TRBV7-2 and TRBJ2-3, is GAGVSQSPSNKVTEKGKDVELRCDPISGHTALYWYRQSLGQGLEFLIYFQGNSAPDKSGLPSDRFSAERTGGSVSTLTIQRTQQEDSAVYLCASSRRQKGLSTPTDTRYFGPGTRLTVL.

This clonotype was counted a few times. J is TRBJ1-6 and V is TRBV20-1; D gene unclear. The CDR3 consists of 15 residues. Germline V CDR1 and CDR2: DFQATT, SNEGSKA (reference sequence). V was trimmed by 0 bases and J by 0 bases, leaving 6 bases between them. This CDR3 is CSARDGSSYNSPLHF. CDR3 coding DNA: TGCAGTGCTAGAGATGGGAGCTCCTATAATTCACCCCTCCACTTT.

Regarding this clonotype: This sequence may be a read error, since a much larger clone differs from it by one base. CDR3 residues: CASSSPSLYGYTF. The CDR3 nucleotides are TGTGCCAGCAGTTCTCCGTCTCTGTATGGCTACACCTTC. This chain links TRBV27 with TRBJ1-2, with D hard to call. V was pared by 4 bases and J by 5 bases, with 11 bases between. Germline V lookup: CDR1 MNHEY, CDR2 SMNVEV (reference sequence). This CDR3 comprises 13 residues.

To note about this clonotype: One junction end does not reproduce the germline sequence, and a read error may be involved. The J gene is TRBJ1-5, the V gene TRBV12-3 or TRBV12-4; D is perhaps TRBD1 (6 bases). This CDR3 has 15 amino acids. CDR3 sequence (DNA): TGTGCCAGCAGTCCCCGTCGACAGGTCCATCAGCCTCAGCATTTT. The encoded protein is CASSPRRQVHQPQHF.

The chain uses TRBV10-3 and TRBJ1-1, with 10 bases identical to TRBD1. The V and J ends lost 5 bases and 5 bases, in that order; junction bases with no gene match: 11. Germline V CDR1 and CDR2: ENHRY, SYGVKD. CDR3 length: 16 amino acids. The CDR3 loop reads CAISPLRGQGWTEAFF. For the CDR3, the DNA is TGTGCCATCAGTCCTCTCCGGGGACAGGGGTGGACTGAAGCTTTCTTT.

The V gene is TRBV12-3 or TRBV12-4, the J gene TRBJ2-1; 11 positions agree with TRBD2. CDR3 size: 14 residues. J gave up 4 bases and V 7 bases, and 3 bases lay outside the gene matches. CDR3 loop: CASMVAGGYNEQFF. CDR3 sequence (DNA): TGTGCCAGCATGGTAGCGGGAGGGTACAATGAGCAGTTCTTC.

Details on this clonotype: A read error may account for a junction end that differs from germline. V is TRBV19 and J is TRBJ2-2; D is ambiguous. Germline CDR1 LNHDA, CDR2 SQIVND (reference sequence). CDR3 length equals 14 residues. The CDR3 bases are TGTGCCAGTAGCATAGAAGTGGCCACCGGGGAGCTGTTTTTT. As protein: CASSIEVATGELFF.

This clonotype came up a few times. The chain combines TRBV9 with TRBJ1-2; 8 positions agree with TRBD1. Germline CDR1 reads SGDLS; CDR2 reads YYNGEE. J was trimmed by 1 base and V by 2 bases; bases with no gene match: 10. This CDR3 spans 17 amino acids. CDR3 amino acids: CASSVRTGRFDNYGYTF. The CDR3 DNA reads TGTGCCAGCAGCGTCCGGACAGGGCGATTTGATAACTATGGCTACACCTTC. Based on the CDR3 plus reference TRBV9 and TRBJ1-2, the full variable domain is DSGVTQTPKHLITATGQRVTLRCSPRSGDLSVYWYQQSLDQGLQFLIQYYNGEERAKGNILERFSAQQFPDLHSELNLSSLELGDSALYFCASSVRTGRFDNYGYTFGSGTRLTVV.

This clonotype was recorded a few times. A read error may account for a junction end that differs from germline. The V and J genes are TRBV7-2 and TRBJ2-7, with 11 nucleotides matching TRBD2. The CDR3 contains 14 residues. Germline V gene sequence: CDR1 SGHTA, CDR2 FQGNSA. The CDR3 nucleotides read TGTGCCAGCAGATTAGCGGGAGGGCGGTACGAGCAGTACTTC. It is translated as CASRLAGGRYEQYF.

This clonotype has a count of ten or more. J is TRBJ2-3 and V is TRBV10-3; TRBD2 aligns across 9 bases. Germline V gene data show CDR1 as ENHRY and CDR2 as SYGVKD. Trimming took 5 bases from V and 2 from J; bases not matched to a gene: 5. The CDR3 sequence is 15 residues long. The CDR3 sequence: CAISQAGGPTDTQYF. The CDR3 bases are TGTGCCATCAGTCAAGCGGGAGGCCCCACAGATACGCAGTATTTT.

This clonotype was picked up a small number of times. The rearrangement links TRBV12-3 or TRBV12-4 to TRBJ1-1; D gene unclear. This CDR3 is built from 17 residues. V gave up 5 bases and J gave up 3 bases, with 22 bases separating them. The CDR3 sequence is CASSPRGHEAFDTEAFF. CDR3 nucleotide sequence: TGTGCCAGCAGTCCCCGTGGCCATGAGGCTTTTGACACTGAAGCTTTCTTT.

The rearrangement joins TRBV4-1 to TRBJ2-5; 9 bases map to TRBD2. With V trimmed by 2 bases and J by 5 bases, 15 bases remained unmatched. Per the germline V gene, CDR1 is MGHRA and CDR2 is YSYEKL. The CDR3 is 18 amino acids. CDR3 nucleotide sequence: TGCGCCAGCAGCCAAAAAAAACTACGCGGGAGGGCGTGGGAGACCCAGTACTTC. It encodes CASSQKKLRGRAWETQYF.

This clonotype has just a few counts. This chain uses TRBV7-9 with TRBJ1-5; D uncertain. Trimming removed 2 bases at V and 3 bases at J, with 11 bases between. The CDR3 extends over 15 amino acids. CDR1 is SEHNR, CDR2 FQNEAQ, per germline (reference sequence). In nucleotides, the CDR3 is TGTGCCAGCAGCTTACAGCTGAACCTCAATCAGCCCCAGCATTTT. Its translation is CASSLQLNLNQPQHF.

CDR3 DNA: TGTGCCACCAGTGGACTAGCGGGAGCAAACACCGGGGAGCTGTTTTTT. Translation gives CATSGLAGANTGELFF. V usage is TRBV24-1 and J usage is TRBJ2-2; 12 nucleotides line up with TRBD2. The germline V gene has CDR1 KGHDR and CDR2 SFDVKD. The J segment lost 2 bases and the V segment lost 5 bases, leaving 2 bases of the junction unmatched. CDR3 length: 16 residues.

This rearrangement joins TRBV12-3 or TRBV12-4 to TRBJ2-3; perhaps D is TRBD1 or TRBD2 (5 bases each). The CDR3 is 15 residues long. Trimming cost V 5 bases and J 0 bases, with 12 bases left between them. The CDR3 sequence: CASSKRDHSTDTQYF. CDR3 nucleotides: TGTGCCAGCAGTAAACGGGACCATAGCACAGATACGCAGTATTTT.

The chain combines TRBV4-1 with TRBJ1-4; no clear D gene. The CDR3 loop spans 15 amino acids. Germline V lookup: CDR1 MGHRA, CDR2 YSYEKL. V lost 0 bases to trimming and J lost 7 bases, with 12 bases between them. In nucleotides, the CDR3 is TGCGCCAGCAGCCAAGATTCAGGAGGAGGTGAAAAACTGTTTTTT. As protein: CASSQDSGGGEKLFF.

The rearrangement links TRBV6-6 to TRBJ2-4; possibly TRBD1 for D (5 bases). The assigned J gene may be wrong: the sequence end matches TRBJ2-7 better. This CDR3 has 17 residues. Germline V gene sequence: CDR1 MNHNY, CDR2 SVGAGI (reference sequence). CDR3 sequence: CASSYPGPPSSFYEQYF. In DNA, the CDR3 is TGTGCCAGCAGTTACCCAGGGCCGCCGTCTTCCTTCTACGAGCAGTACTTC.

This clonotype was detected only a few times. This sequence joins TRBV20-1 and TRBJ2-5; D is unclear. The V end was cut by 2 bases, the J end by 5 bases, with 12 bases between. This CDR3 has 13 amino acids. Looked up from germline, CDR1 is DFQATT and CDR2 is SNEGSKA (reference sequence). Written as DNA, the CDR3 is TGCAGTGCTAGACCTGGTTTAGATGAGACCCAGTACTTC. Translated: CSARPGLDETQYF.

This clonotype was picked up a small number of times. This chain joins TRBV7-2 and TRBJ2-1, with TRBD2 matching 8 bases. This CDR3 is 17 amino acids long. Germline loops: CDR1 SGHTA, CDR2 FQGNSA. V lost 5 bases and J lost 4; bases outside the gene matches: 13. The CDR3, as DNA: TGTGCCAGCAGCCAGATTACTAGCGGATTCAAATACAATGAGCAGTTCTTC. Protein product: CASSQITSGFKYNEQFF.

About this clonotype: A much larger clone lies a single base off, so this may be a read error. The chain couples TRBV12-3 or TRBV12-4 to TRBJ1-2; D uncertain. This CDR3 spans 13 amino acids. CDR3 nucleotides: TGTGCCAGCAGTTTAGCTGTAGGCTATAGCTACACCTTC. It specifies CASSLAVGYSYTF.

This clonotype was seen more than once but under ten times. This sequence joins TRBV7-9 and TRBJ2-7; 9 bases map to TRBD2. The germline CDR1 and CDR2 sequences are SEHNR and FQNEAQ (reference sequence). V trimming: 4 bases; J trimming: 1 base; junction bases outside the gene matches: 8. This CDR3 has 16 residues. Here the CDR3 reads CASSSAGLAQSYEQYF. CDR3 coding DNA: TGTGCCAGCAGCTCCGCGGGACTAGCCCAATCCTACGAGCAGTACTTC.

There are a few counts of this clonotype. The chain uses TRBV20-1 and TRBJ2-1, with a weak D call TRBD2 (5 bases). Germline V gene sequence: CDR1 DFQATT, CDR2 SNEGSKA (reference sequence). V lost 1 base to trimming and J lost 6 bases, with 10 bases between them. The CDR3 length is 13 residues. The CDR3 loop reads CSARGDYFNEQFF. In nucleotides, the CDR3 is TGCAGTGCTAGAGGAGACTACTTCAATGAGCAGTTCTTC.

V and J are TRBV10-2 and TRBJ2-2; D call uncertain. Germline CDR1 is WSHSY and CDR2 is SAAADI. CDR3 size: 15 residues. Trimming left V 1 base short and J 4 bases short, with 10 bases between. CDR3 loop: CASSELVISTGELFF. The CDR3 bases are TGCGCCAGCAGTGAGTTGGTGATTAGCACCGGGGAGCTGTTTTTT.

The rearrangement uses TRBV6-1 and TRBJ1-1; weak D call: TRBD1 (6 bases). CDR3 length: 14 amino acids. Germline CDR1 is MNHNS and CDR2 is SASEGT. V lost 6 bases to trimming and J lost 7 bases, with 18 bases between them. The CDR3: CASRILGARIEAFF. The CDR3 bases are TGTGCCAGCAGAATTTTGGGGGCGAGGATTGAAGCTTTCTTT.

The chain couples TRBV28 to TRBJ2-3; tentative D call: TRBD1 (7 bases). The CDR3 contains 14 residues. Trimming left V 7 bases short and J 2 bases short, with 13 bases between. Germline V gene data show CDR1 as MDHEN and CDR2 as SYDVKM. DNA for the CDR3: TGTGCCAGCACTCCAGGGGGACTCACAGATACGCAGTATTTT. This codes for CASTPGGLTDTQYF.